The entry below gives a single T cell receptor (beta chain) sequence along with its context. The antigen is not known. This sample was included in a study of CD8 T cells in ankylosing spondylitis. Study-wide results and limits: Reported data indicate significant enrichment of disease-linked clones within matched ankylosing spondylitis synovial fluid. Researchers report that disease-linked clones proved CD8+ and relatively rare in peripheral blood.

The V end was cut by 2 bases, the J end by 5 bases, with 7 bases between. The CDR3 length is 12 residues. Germline-derived CDR1 and CDR2 are DFQATT and SNEGSKA (reference sequence). TCRdb reprocessed the 5' RACE reads via MiXCR and lists one record per CDR3 protein. The sample carries some 300,000 distinct CDR3 sequences, about a fifth recorded once. V and J are TRBV20-1 and TRBJ2-1; D is uncertain. Source material: blood, either unsorted or a sorted T cell fraction (not recorded which). The TCR sequence derives from a female donor with ankylosing spondylitis or in good health (not recorded which). CDR3 DNA sequence: TGCAGTGCTAGATTCCATAACAATGAGCAGTTCTTC. This gives the protein CSARFHNNEQFF.